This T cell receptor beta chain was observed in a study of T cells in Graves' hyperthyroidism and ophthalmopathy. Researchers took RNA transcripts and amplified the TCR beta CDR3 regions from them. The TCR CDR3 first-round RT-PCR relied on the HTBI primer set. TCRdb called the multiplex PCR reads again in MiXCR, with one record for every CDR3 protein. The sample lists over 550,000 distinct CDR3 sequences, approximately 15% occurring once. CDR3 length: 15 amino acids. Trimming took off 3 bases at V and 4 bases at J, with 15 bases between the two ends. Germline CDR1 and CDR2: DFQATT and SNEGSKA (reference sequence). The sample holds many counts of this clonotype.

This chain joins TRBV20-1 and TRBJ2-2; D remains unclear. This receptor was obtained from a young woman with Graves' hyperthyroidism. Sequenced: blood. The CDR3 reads CSASANSDLTGELFF. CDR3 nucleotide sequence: TGCAGTGCTAGTGCGAACTCAGACCTCACCGGGGAGCTGTTTTTT.